Listed below are T cell receptor beta chains from one sample, sequenced in a study of T-cell reconstitution after alpha-beta-depleted transplantation in children. TCRdb redid the calling of the PCR reads with MiXCR, one entry per CDR3 protein. The table lists approximately 520,000 distinct CDR3 sequences, about 10% of them singletons. The sequenced sample was PBMCs, mostly from graft donor cells, obtained 180 days after TCRalphabeta/CD19-depleted stem cell transplant. The receptor source for this set is a female patient aged 2-15 years who had a stem cell transplant for aplastic anemia, so the T cells may come from the graft donor. Each CDR3 is given with its conserved first and last residue. A D gene is named only where the DNA matches it firmly. A clone size is listed for some rows: how often the clone was seen (once, few, many), or a class if it is expanded.

D gene: .; clone size: many; J gene: TRBJ2-1; V gene: TRBV12-3/TRBV12-4; CDR3 DNA: TGTGCCAGCATTACGGGAGAGACCTACAATGAGCAGTTCTTC; CDR3 protein: CASITGETYNEQFF
D gene: TRBD2; clone size: many; J gene: TRBJ2-1; V gene: TRBV5-1; CDR3 DNA: TGCGCCAGCAGCTTGCCCGTTAGCGGGACCCCGAGCTCCTACAATGAGCAGTTCTTC; CDR3 protein: CASSLPVSGTPSSYNEQFF
D gene: TRBD2; clone size: many; J gene: TRBJ2-3; V gene: TRBV20-1; CDR3 DNA: TGCAGTGCTCCTTCCCTAGCGGGAGGGAGCACAGATACGCAGTATTTT; CDR3 protein: CSAPSLAGGSTDTQYF
D gene: .; clone size: once; J gene: TRBJ1-2; V gene: TRBV4-3; CDR3 DNA: TGCGCCAGCAGCCAAGATGGGCGATATGGCTACACCTTC; CDR3 protein: CASSQDGRYGYTF
D gene: .; clone size: few; J gene: TRBJ1-2; V gene: TRBV7-2; CDR3 DNA: TGTGCCAGCAGATTAGGGGGGGATGATGTTCTGGTTGTCGGCTACACCTTC; CDR3 protein: CASRLGGDDVLVVGYTF
D gene: .; clone size: few; J gene: TRBJ2-7; V gene: TRBV20-1; CDR3 DNA: TGCAGTGCTGGAAGGACAGTAAGAGAGCAGTACTTC; CDR3 protein: CSAGRTVREQYF
D gene: .; clone size: few; J gene: TRBJ2-7; V gene: TRBV5-1; CDR3 DNA: TGCGCCAGCAGCTCGGTTCAGCCGGCCTCCTACGAGCAGTACTTC; CDR3 protein: CASSSVQPASYEQYF
D gene: TRBD2; clone size: many; J gene: TRBJ2-1; V gene: TRBV29-1; CDR3 DNA: TGCAGCGTTGAAGACCGGGGGAGGGCCGGACATGAGCAGTTCTTC; CDR3 protein: CSVEDRGRAGHEQFF
D gene: .; clone size: few; J gene: TRBJ2-5; V gene: TRBV18; CDR3 DNA: TGTGCCAGCTCATCCGGGACTTTCCAAGAGACCCAGTACTTC; CDR3 protein: CASSSGTFQETQYF
D gene: .; clone size: .; J gene: TRBJ2-1; V gene: TRBV4-3; CDR3 DNA: TGCGCCAGCAGCCAAGAAGGACGGGTCAGGGAGTACAATGAGCAGTTCTTC; CDR3 protein: CASSQEGRVREYNEQFF
D gene: .; clone size: .; J gene: TRBJ2-7; V gene: TRBV6-2/TRBV6-3; CDR3 DNA: TGTGCCAGCAGTCCCCGGGGTAGCTGGGACGAGCAGTACTTC; CDR3 protein: CASSPRGSWDEQYF
D gene: .; clone size: .; J gene: TRBJ1-1; V gene: TRBV27; CDR3 DNA: TGTGCCAGCAGTTTATCGGTCAGTATGAACACTGAAGCTTTCTTT; CDR3 protein: CASSLSVSMNTEAFF
D gene: TRBD1; clone size: .; J gene: TRBJ2-1; V gene: TRBV13; CDR3 DNA: TGTGCCGGCAGCCCCCTGGGGACAGGGGGCTGGTATGAGCAGTTCTTC; CDR3 protein: CAGSPLGTGGWYEQFF
D gene: .; clone size: many; J gene: TRBJ1-5; V gene: TRBV10-3; CDR3 DNA: TGTGCCATCAGTGAGTATGGTAACCAGCCCCAGCATTTT; CDR3 protein: CAISEYGNQPQHF
D gene: TRBD2; clone size: many; J gene: TRBJ2-1; V gene: TRBV11-2; CDR3 DNA: TGTGCCAGCAGCTTAGAACTACCGGGACTAGCGGGAAGTGAGCAGTTCTTC; CDR3 protein: CASSLELPGLAGSEQFF
D gene: .; clone size: few; J gene: TRBJ1-5; V gene: TRBV20-1; CDR3 DNA: TGCAGTGCTTTCGGGAGGGAGTATAGCAATCAGCCCCAGCATTTT; CDR3 protein: CSAFGREYSNQPQHF
D gene: .; clone size: few; J gene: TRBJ1-6; V gene: TRBV20-1; CDR3 DNA: TGCAGTGCTAGGGGGGGCCTGACTAAGGGGCAATCACCCCTCCACTTT; CDR3 protein: CSARGGLTKGQSPLHF
D gene: .; clone size: .; J gene: TRBJ2-1; V gene: TRBV7-6; CDR3 DNA: TGTGCCAGCAGCCCAGGAGTGAGGGGTTCATCCTACAATGAGCAGTTCTTC; CDR3 protein: CASSPGVRGSSYNEQFF
D gene: TRBD2; clone size: .; J gene: TRBJ2-6; V gene: TRBV10-3; CDR3 DNA: TGTGCCATCAGCGGACTAGCGGGGGCATCCTCTGGGGCCAACGTCCTGACTTTC; CDR3 protein: CAISGLAGASSGANVLTF
D gene: .; clone size: .; J gene: TRBJ2-3; V gene: TRBV6-5; CDR3 DNA: TGTGCCAGCAGTTACGTCAGGCAGGCAGATACGCAGTATTTT; CDR3 protein: CASSYVRQADTQYF
D gene: .; clone size: many; J gene: TRBJ1-1; V gene: TRBV5-1; CDR3 DNA: TGCGCCAGCAGCTTGGATGTGAACACTGAAGCTTTCTTT; CDR3 protein: CASSLDVNTEAFF
D gene: .; clone size: many; J gene: TRBJ2-2; V gene: TRBV12-3/TRBV12-4; CDR3 DNA: TGTGCCAGCAGTTTAACTAGCAACACCGGGGAGCTGTTTTTT; CDR3 protein: CASSLTSNTGELFF
D gene: .; clone size: few; J gene: TRBJ1-1; V gene: TRBV29-1; CDR3 DNA: TGCAGCGTTTCCCCCCAGGGGAGGAACACTGAAGCTTTCTTT; CDR3 protein: CSVSPQGRNTEAFF
D gene: TRBD1; clone size: .; J gene: TRBJ2-1; V gene: TRBV19; CDR3 DNA: TGTGCCAGTAGTTCTCCCCGACAGGGGGGGCATGAGCAGTTCTTC; CDR3 protein: CASSSPRQGGHEQFF
D gene: TRBD1; clone size: .; J gene: TRBJ1-3; V gene: TRBV30; CDR3 DNA: TGTGCCTGGAGTGTAGCCCGGACAGGGATCGATTTT; CDR3 protein: CAWSVARTGIDF
D gene: .; clone size: few; J gene: TRBJ2-4; V gene: TRBV27; CDR3 DNA: TGTGCCAGCAGTTTATCCCTCGCCTTGAGCGGCAAAAACATTCAGTACTTC; CDR3 protein: CASSLSLALSGKNIQYF
D gene: .; clone size: .; J gene: TRBJ1-1; V gene: TRBV27; CDR3 DNA: TGTGCCAGCAGTTCGGGATTGATGGGCACTGAAGCTTTCTTT; CDR3 protein: CASSSGLMGTEAFF
D gene: .; clone size: few; J gene: TRBJ2-1; V gene: TRBV6-5; CDR3 DNA: TGTGCCAGCAGTACTGAGGGGATAGGATGGCAGTTCTTC; CDR3 protein: CASSTEGIGWQFF
D gene: .; clone size: .; J gene: TRBJ2-5; V gene: TRBV7-9; CDR3 DNA: TGTGCCAGCGTTCTAGTGGCCTCAGAGACCCAGTACTTC; CDR3 protein: CASVLVASETQYF